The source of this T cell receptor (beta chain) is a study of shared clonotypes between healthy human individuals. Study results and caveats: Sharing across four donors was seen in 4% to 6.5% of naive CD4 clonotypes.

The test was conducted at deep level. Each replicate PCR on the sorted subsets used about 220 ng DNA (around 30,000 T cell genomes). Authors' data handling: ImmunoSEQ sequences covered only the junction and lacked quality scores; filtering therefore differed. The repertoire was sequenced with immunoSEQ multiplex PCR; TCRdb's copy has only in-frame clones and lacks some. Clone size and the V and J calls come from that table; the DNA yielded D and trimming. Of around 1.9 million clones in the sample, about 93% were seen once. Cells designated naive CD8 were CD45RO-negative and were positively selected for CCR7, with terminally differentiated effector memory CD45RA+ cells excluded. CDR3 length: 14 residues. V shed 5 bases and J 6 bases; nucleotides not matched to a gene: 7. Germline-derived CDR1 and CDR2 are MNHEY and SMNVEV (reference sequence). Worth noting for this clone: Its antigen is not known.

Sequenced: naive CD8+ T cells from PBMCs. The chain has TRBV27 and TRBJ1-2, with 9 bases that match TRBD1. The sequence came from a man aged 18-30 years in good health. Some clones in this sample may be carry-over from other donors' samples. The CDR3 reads CASSPRGDRDGYTF. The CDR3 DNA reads TGTGCCAGCAGTCCTAGGGGGGACAGGGATGGCTACACCTTC.